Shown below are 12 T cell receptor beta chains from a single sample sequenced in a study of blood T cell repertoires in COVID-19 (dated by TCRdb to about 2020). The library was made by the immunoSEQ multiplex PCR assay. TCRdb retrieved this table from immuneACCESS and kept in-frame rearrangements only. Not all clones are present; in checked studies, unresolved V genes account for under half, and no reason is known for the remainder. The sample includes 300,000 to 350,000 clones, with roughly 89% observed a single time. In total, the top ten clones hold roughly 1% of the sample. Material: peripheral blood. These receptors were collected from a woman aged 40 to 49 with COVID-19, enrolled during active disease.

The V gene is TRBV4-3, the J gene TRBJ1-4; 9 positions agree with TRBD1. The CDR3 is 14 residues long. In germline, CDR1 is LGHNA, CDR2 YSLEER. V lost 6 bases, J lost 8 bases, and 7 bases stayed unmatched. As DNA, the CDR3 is TGCGCCAGCAGGGACAGGGGTAAAAGCGAAAAACTGTTTTTT. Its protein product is CASRDRGKSEKLFF.

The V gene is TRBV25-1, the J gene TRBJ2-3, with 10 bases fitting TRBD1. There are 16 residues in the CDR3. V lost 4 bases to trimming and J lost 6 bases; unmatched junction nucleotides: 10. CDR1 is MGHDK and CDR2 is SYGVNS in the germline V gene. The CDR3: CASSATGTGVGDTQYF. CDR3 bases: TGTGCCAGCAGTGCTACCGGGACAGGGGTCGGGGATACGCAGTATTTT.

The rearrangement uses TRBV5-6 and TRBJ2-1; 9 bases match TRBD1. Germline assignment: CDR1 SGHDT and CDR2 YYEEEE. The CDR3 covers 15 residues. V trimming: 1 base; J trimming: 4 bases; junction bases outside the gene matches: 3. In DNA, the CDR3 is TGTGCCAGCAGCTTGAATGGACAGGGGTACAATGAGCAGTTCTTC. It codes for CASSLNGQGYNEQFF.

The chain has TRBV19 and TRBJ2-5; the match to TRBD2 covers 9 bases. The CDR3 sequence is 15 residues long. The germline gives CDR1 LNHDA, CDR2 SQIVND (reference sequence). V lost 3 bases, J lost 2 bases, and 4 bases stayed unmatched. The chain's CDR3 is CASSMRGGEQETQYF. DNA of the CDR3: TGTGCCAGTAGTATGCGGGGGGGCGAACAAGAGACCCAGTACTTC.

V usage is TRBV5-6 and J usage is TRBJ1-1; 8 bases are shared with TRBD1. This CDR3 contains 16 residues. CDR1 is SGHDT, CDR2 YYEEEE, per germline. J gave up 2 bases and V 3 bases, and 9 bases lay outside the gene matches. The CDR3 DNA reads TGTGCCAGCAGCTCGCTCTGGACAGGGCGAAACACTGAAGCTTTCTTT. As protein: CASSSLWTGRNTEAFF.

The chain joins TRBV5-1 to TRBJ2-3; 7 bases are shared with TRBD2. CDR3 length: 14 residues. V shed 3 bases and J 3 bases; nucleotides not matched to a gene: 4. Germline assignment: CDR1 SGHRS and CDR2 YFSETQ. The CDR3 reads CASSSGLKTDTQYF. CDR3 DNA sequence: TGCGCCAGCAGCTCGGGACTAAAAACAGATACGCAGTATTTT.

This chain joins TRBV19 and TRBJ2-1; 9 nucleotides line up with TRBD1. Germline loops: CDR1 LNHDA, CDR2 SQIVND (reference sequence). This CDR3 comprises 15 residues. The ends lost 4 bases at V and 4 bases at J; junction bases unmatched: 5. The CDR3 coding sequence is TGTGCCAGTAGTAGGCCGGACAGGGGATACAATGAGCAGTTCTTC. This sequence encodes CASSRPDRGYNEQFF.

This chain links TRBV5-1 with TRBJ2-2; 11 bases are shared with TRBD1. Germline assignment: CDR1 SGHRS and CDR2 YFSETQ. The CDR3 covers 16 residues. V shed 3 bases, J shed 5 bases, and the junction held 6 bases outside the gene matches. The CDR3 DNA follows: TGCGCCAGCAGCTCGCCGGGACAGGGGGGGACCGGGGAGCTGTTTTTT. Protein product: CASSSPGQGGTGELFF.

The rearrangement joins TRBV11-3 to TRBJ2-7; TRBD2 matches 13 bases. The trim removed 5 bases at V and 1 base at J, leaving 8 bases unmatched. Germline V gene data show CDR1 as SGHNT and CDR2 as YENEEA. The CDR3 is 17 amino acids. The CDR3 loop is CASSAGTSGMVSYEQYF. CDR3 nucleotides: TGTGCCAGCAGCGCGGGGACTAGCGGGATGGTTTCCTACGAGCAGTACTTC.

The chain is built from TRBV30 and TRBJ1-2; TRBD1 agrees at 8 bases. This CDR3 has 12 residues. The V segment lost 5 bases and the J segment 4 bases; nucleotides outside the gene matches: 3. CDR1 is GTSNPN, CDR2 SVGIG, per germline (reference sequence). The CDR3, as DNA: TGTGCCTGGGAGGACAGGGCCTATGGCTACACCTTC. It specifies CAWEDRAYGYTF.

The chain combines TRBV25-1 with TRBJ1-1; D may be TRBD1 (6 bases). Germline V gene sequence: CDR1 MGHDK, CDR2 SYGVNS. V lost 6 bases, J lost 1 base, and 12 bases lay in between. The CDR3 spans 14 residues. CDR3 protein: CASRAGGTNTEAFF. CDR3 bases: TGTGCCAGCAGGGCTGGGGGCACGAACACTGAAGCTTTCTTT. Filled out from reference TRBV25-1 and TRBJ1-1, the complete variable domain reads EADIYQTPRYLVIGTGKKITLECSQTMGHDKMYWYQQDPGMELHLIHYSYGVNSTEKGDLSSESTVSRIRTEHFPLTLESARPSHTSQYLCASRAGGTNTEAFFGQGTRLTVV.

The CDR3 nucleotides are TGTGCCAGCAGTTTACTTAACACCATATATTTT. Protein product: CASSLLNTIYF. V is TRBV12-3 or TRBV12-4 and J is TRBJ1-3; D ambiguous. Trimming stripped 2 bases from V and 7 bases from J, with 3 bases between. The CDR3 contains 11 residues.